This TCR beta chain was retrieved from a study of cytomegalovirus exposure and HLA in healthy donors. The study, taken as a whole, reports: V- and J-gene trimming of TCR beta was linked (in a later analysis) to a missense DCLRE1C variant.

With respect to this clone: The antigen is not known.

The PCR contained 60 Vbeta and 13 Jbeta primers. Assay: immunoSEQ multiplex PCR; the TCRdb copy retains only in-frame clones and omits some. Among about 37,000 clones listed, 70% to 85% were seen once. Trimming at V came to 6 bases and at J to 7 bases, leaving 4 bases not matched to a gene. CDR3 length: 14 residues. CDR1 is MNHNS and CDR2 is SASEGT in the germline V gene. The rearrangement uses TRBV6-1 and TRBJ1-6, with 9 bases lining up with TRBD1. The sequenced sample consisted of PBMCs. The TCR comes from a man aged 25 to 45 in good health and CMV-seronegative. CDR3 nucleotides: TGTGCCAGCAGATGGGACAGGGCCAATTCACCCCTCCACTTT. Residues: CASRWDRANSPLHF.